What follows describes a single T cell receptor beta chain. This entry comes from a study of blood T cell repertoires in COVID-19. Some clones are missing from TCRdb's copy, which holds only in-frame ones; the method was immunoSEQ multiplex PCR. The profile shows 70,000 to 85,000 clones, about 85% of them singletons. The CDR3 loop spans 15 amino acids. Germline V gene lookup returns CDR1 MDHEN and CDR2 SYDVKM. Trimming at V came to 6 bases and at J to 2 bases, leaving 5 bases not matched to a gene. The material sequenced was peripheral blood. The chain recombines TRBV28 with TRBJ1-5; 9 bases match TRBD1. The receptor was derived from a human donor in a cohort sampled during active COVID-19. The chain's CDR3 is CASRPRTGGNQPQHF. The CDR3 DNA is TGTGCCAGCAGACCCCGGACAGGGGGCAATCAGCCCCAGCATTTT.